This TCR beta chain was identified in a study of human T cells and chemical hapten exposure. Findings of the study overall: Sensitizing to DPC left TCRs with a frequency above 1 in 1000 unaltered.

CDR1 is PRHDT and CDR2 is FYEKMQ in the germline V gene (reference sequence). The CDR3 loop spans 13 amino acids. Trimming at V came to 5 bases and at J to 8 bases, leaving 7 bases not matched to a gene. Each CDR3 protein is one row after TCRdb ran MiXCR on the RACE reads. The sample carries 300,000 to 450,000 distinct CDR3 sequences, approximately 5% recorded once. Notes on this clonotype: Its specificity is unknown.

As to time point: pre-sensitization, week 0. Treatment described: therapeutic diphenylcyclopropenone sensitization with weekly scalp DPC. The chain recombines TRBV13 with TRBJ1-2, with TRBD1 identical over 8 bases. Here the sequenced sample was whole blood, taken in connection with sensitization to the hapten diphenylcyclopropenone (DPC). The source of this sequence is a woman between 45 and 60 years old with alopecia areata. Some clones in this sample may be carry-over from other donors' samples. The CDR3 sequence: CASSLGQAGGYTF. CDR3 DNA sequence: TGTGCCAGCAGCCTGGGACAGGCGGGAGGCTACACCTTC.